The entry below gives a single T cell receptor (beta chain) sequence along with its context. Its antigen remains unknown. This record belongs to a study of shared clonotypes between healthy human individuals. Whole-study context: CD8 memory received one plate per donor, CD8 naive two, CD4 memory three and CD4 naive three. Whole-study results and caveats: A handful of donors shared approximately 5% of their naive CD4 clonotypes. Clonotypes shared by all four donors outscored non-shared clonotypes in generation probability.

The CDR3 is 13 residues long. The germline V and J ends were trimmed by 6 bases and 8 bases, with 13 bases remaining between them. Per germline, CDR1 SGHTA and CDR2 FQGNSA. Original data processing: Filtering was not the same, since immunoSEQ gave junction-only sequences without quality scores. Produced via immunoSEQ multiplex PCR; TCRdb's table is partial and in-frame only. The V and J calls and clone size come from that table; D and trimming were worked out from the DNA. The sample yields about 2.4 million clones, over 85% seen once. Sequences were obtained from naive CD4+ T cells from PBMCs. Subset in this sample: CD45RA+ positively selected. The rearrangement uses TRBV7-2 and TRBJ1-4, with D unclear. The receptor's source is a man between 18 and 35 years old in good health. Some clones in this sample may be carry-over from other donors' samples. The CDR3 region has the DNA TGTGCCAGCAGGGACCCAAAGGAGGAAAAACTGTTTTTT. It codes for CASRDPKEEKLFF.